The 4 T cell receptor beta chains given below trace back to one sample, sequenced in a study of memory CD4+ T cells and cytomegalovirus serostatus. The sort gate was single viable CD3+CD4+CD8-CD45RO+ cells for memory CD4+ T cells. Libraries were prepared by immunoSEQ multiplex PCR; TCRdb keeps only in-frame clonotypes and omits some of them. The table lists about 40,000 clones, over 70% of them singletons. The material sequenced was memory CD4+ T cells from blood. The receptors were gathered from an adult in good health and CMV-seronegative.

The CDR3 protein is CATSRAGGLDDEQFF. The CDR3 DNA reads as TGTGCCACCAGCAGAGCGGGGGGGCTGGATGATGAGCAGTTCTTC. The chain joins TRBV15 to TRBJ2-1, with 8 bases fitting TRBD2. Germline V gene sequence: CDR1 LNHNV, CDR2 YYDKDF (reference sequence). There are 15 residues in the CDR3. With 1 base clipped from V and 8 bases from J, the junction kept 7 bases outside the gene matches.

The rearrangement links TRBV6-1 to TRBJ1-6; D is unclear. Between the trimmed V and J ends, which lost 6 bases and 10 bases, there was a span of 19 bases. Germline V gives CDR1 MNHNS, CDR2 SASEGT. The CDR3 covers 15 residues. In DNA, the CDR3 is TGTGCCAGCAGCGACCCCCCCCTACAGCGATCACCCCTCCACTTT. Protein: CASSDPPLQRSPLHF.

J is TRBJ2-2 and V is TRBV5-4; D is undetermined. This CDR3 has 12 residues. Germline values: CDR1 SGHNT, CDR2 YYREEE (reference sequence). The V end lost 7 bases, the J end lost 3 bases, and 7 bases lay between the germline ends. The CDR3 is CASGPYTGELFF. CDR3 in DNA: TGTGCCAGCGGCCCTTACACCGGGGAGCTGTTTTTT.

The chain carries TRBV7-8 and TRBJ1-2; TRBD1 matches at 7 bases. The CDR3 has 14 residues. The germline CDR1 and CDR2 sequences are SGHVS and FQNEAQ. The V and J ends lost 1 base and 2 bases, in that order; junction bases with no gene match: 1. CDR3 amino acids: CASSLGQGNYGYTF. CDR3 nucleotides: TGTGCCAGCAGCTTAGGACAGGGCAACTATGGCTACACCTTC.